The source of this TCR beta chain is a study of monozygotic twins with inflammatory bowel disease. The study's findings and limits: Lower sharing of clonotypes with other individuals was seen in IBD patients than in healthy twins. This was most marked in patients showing signs of disease activity.

This CDR3 is 16 amino acids long. Germline values: CDR1 LGHNA, CDR2 YSLEER. From 3500 ng of total RNA, each TCR library was prepared. cDNA encoding TCRalpha and TCRbeta underwent two nested PCRs of roughly 15 and 9 cycles, each of which was followed by bead purification. TCRdb re-called the 5' RACE reads, yielding one record per CDR3 amino acid sequence without DNA. This table lists nearly 450,000 distinct CDR3 sequences. Every donor provided one blood sample measuring 2.5 ml. Points on this clonotype: No antigen is known for it.

The receptor comes from a human donor with ulcerative colitis or Crohn's disease, or a healthy co-twin of an affected twin (not recorded which). The source material was blood. This chain joins TRBV4-3 and TRBJ2-7; absent DNA, TCRdb's TRBD1 call cannot be checked. CDR3 region: CASSQDYLTGRYEQYF.